Given below is one T cell receptor (beta chain) in context. Its matching antigen is unknown. This sample was taken from a study of T cell responses to AZD1222 COVID-19 vaccine. Study-wide findings and caveats: Repertoire collection took place solely once the T cell response had peaked.

Second doses were pooled across both intervals (about 4 or about 12 weeks). Trimming took 2 bases from V and 2 from J, leaving 12 bases between them. Per the germline V gene, CDR1 is MNHEY and CDR2 is SMNVEV (reference sequence). The CDR3 is made up of 15 amino acids. Sequencing used immunoSEQ multiplex PCR; TCRdb keeps in-frame clones, though not all of them. The sample contains roughly 120,000 clones, about 90% of which appear only once. The chain combines TRBV27 with TRBJ1-1; D is ambiguous. The sample here was peripheral blood, taken 28 days after the second AZD1222 dose. The sequence derives from an adult who received the AZD1222 COVID-19 vaccine. Here the CDR3 DNA reads TGTGCCAGCAGTTTACGTCCTCAGAGCAACACTGAAGCTTTCTTT. Its translation: CASSLRPQSNTEAFF.